The rows below give T cell receptor beta chains drawn from one sample of a study of blood T cell repertoires in COVID-19. Assay: immunoSEQ multiplex PCR; the TCRdb copy retains only in-frame clones and omits some. The table lists under 300,000 clones, just under 90% of them singletons. Sequencing used peripheral blood. The receptors originated from a woman aged 40 to 55 with acute or convalescent COVID-19. Each CDR3 is given with its conserved first and last residue. The order of the fields is J gene, D gene, V gene, CDR3 protein, CDR3 DNA. The D gene is left open where the match is weak.

TRBJ1-3	TRBD1	TRBV7-2	CASRPDRGSGNTIYF	TGTGCCAGCAGACCCGACAGGGGCTCTGGAAACACCATATATTTT
TRBJ2-1	TRBD1	TRBV7-3	CASSPRDRDNEQFF	TGTGCCAGCAGTCCCCGGGACAGGGACAATGAGCAGTTCTTC
TRBJ2-3	-	TRBV18	CASSPRTSTDTQYF	TGTGCCAGCTCACCGCGGACTAGCACAGATACGCAGTATTTT
TRBJ2-2	-	TRBV5-1	CASSSNTGELFF	TGCGCCAGCAGCTCTAACACCGGGGAGCTGTTTTTT
TRBJ1-1	-	TRBV12-3/TRBV12-4	CASSFRNSEAFF	TGTGCCAGCAGTTTTAGGAACAGTGAAGCTTTCTTT
TRBJ1-3	-	TRBV5-1	CASSLDGGPGSGNTIYF	TGCGCCAGCAGCTTGGATGGCGGGCCGGGTTCTGGAAACACCATATATTTT
TRBJ1-1	-	TRBV11-3	CASSSPGNTEAFF	TGTGCCAGCAGCTCACCGGGGAACACTGAAGCTTTCTTT
TRBJ1-4	TRBD1	TRBV6-1	CASINRGGGEEKLFF	TGTGCCAGCATAAACAGGGGCGGGGGGGAAGAAAAACTGTTTTTT
TRBJ1-5	-	TRBV10-3	CAISEGRDGQPQHF	TGTGCCATCAGTGAGGGCAGGGATGGGCAGCCCCAGCATTTT
TRBJ2-2	-	TRBV9	CASSVAAGVTGELFF	TGTGCCAGCAGCGTAGCAGCAGGGGTCACCGGGGAGCTGTTTTTT
TRBJ2-4	TRBD2	TRBV11-2	CASSLVVGGAAKNIQYF	TGTGCCAGCAGCTTAGTTGTCGGGGGGGCCGCCAAAAACATTCAGTACTTC
TRBJ1-1	-	TRBV19	CASLGRPGLNTEAFF	TGTGCCTCGCTCGGTCGGCCAGGGCTGAACACTGAAGCTTTCTTT
TRBJ2-5	-	TRBV3-1/TRBV3-2	CASSPNFQETQYF	TGTGCCAGCAGCCCGAACTTCCAAGAGACCCAGTACTTC
TRBJ1-3	-	TRBV11-2	CASSPQGVGRGEAGNTIYF	TGTGCCAGCAGCCCCCAAGGGGTGGGCAGGGGCGAAGCTGGAAACACCATATATTTT
TRBJ1-1	-	TRBV7-2	CASSSSRLNTEAFF	TGTGCCAGCAGCTCTAGCAGATTGAACACTGAAGCTTTCTTT
TRBJ1-1	-	TRBV19	CASRMDSANTEAFF	TGTGCCAGTAGAATGGACAGCGCTAACACTGAAGCTTTCTTT
TRBJ1-4	TRBD1	TRBV4-1	CASRGTGEKLFF	TGCGCCAGCAGGGGGACAGGTGAAAAACTGTTTTTT